This TCR beta chain was recovered during a study of spatial heterogeneity in lung cancer. This CDR3 contains 17 residues. Documented time point: sample taken at primary tumor resection. Extraction of whole RNA from tumor, nontumor lung or frozen PBMC preceded unsorted sequencing. This clonotype was seen at least ten times. TCRdb recomputed calls from the 5' RACE reads with MiXCR, one row per CDR3 protein. Here the sample spans under 100,000 distinct CDR3 sequences, roughly 8.7% being singletons. Sequencing used PBMCs, obtained at surgery. The rearrangement uses TRBV3-2 and TRBJ2-1; the table's D call, TRBD1, has no DNA check behind it. TRBV3-2 is reported as a pseudogene. The TCR originated in a male donor with early-stage non-small cell lung cancer. CDR3 bases: TGTGCCAGCAGCCATCCAGGGGAAGAGAGCTCCTACAATGAGCAGTTCTTC. Its translation is CASSHPGEESSYNEQFF.